This note documents a single TCR beta chain sequence. Being one base from a much bigger clone, this may be a read error. TCRdb re-called the reads with MiXCR, one entry per CDR3 protein. The repertoire holds some 180,000 distinct CDR3 sequences, about 21% seen once, with less than 3.5% in the top ten. This entry is derived from a study of T cell repertoires in cytomegalovirus infection. Overall study context: CMV infection and matching HLA type were both indicated by public TCR beta signatures.

The J segment lost 6 bases and the V segment lost 5 bases, leaving 11 bases of the junction unmatched. Germline CDR1 reads SGHVS; CDR2 reads FQNEAQ. There are 15 residues in the CDR3. Source material: PBMCs. The clonotype was recovered from a human donor in good health (CMV status not recorded). Some clones in this sample may be carry-over from other donors' samples. The V gene is TRBV7-8, the J gene TRBJ1-2; 8 nucleotides match TRBD1. CDR3 protein: CASSLPRTGTHGYTF. DNA for the CDR3: TGTGCCAGCAGCCTGCCCAGGACAGGGACCCATGGCTACACCTTC.